This section outlines one TCR beta chain sequence together with its context. There are 15 residues in the CDR3. Per germline, CDR1 MNHEY and CDR2 SVGAGI. V lost 5 bases, J lost 5 bases, and 10 bases stayed unmatched. The data are from a study of cytomegalovirus exposure and HLA in healthy donors. The PCR contained 60 Vbeta and 13 Jbeta primers. TCRdb's table, derived via immunoSEQ multiplex PCR, lists solely in-frame clones and lacks some. Here the sample spans some 88,000 clones, 55% to 85% being singletons. This chain links TRBV6-5 with TRBJ1-1; the match to TRBD1 covers 8 bases. This receptor was obtained from a woman between 18 and 30 years old in good health and CMV-seropositive. The sample was PBMCs. The CDR3 DNA is TGTGCCAGCAGTAAATCAGGACAGGGACGGACTGAAGCTTTCTTT. This sequence encodes CASSKSGQGRTEAFF.